These 27 T cell receptor beta chains share one sample of origin, sequenced in a study of cytomegalovirus exposure and HLA in healthy donors. The protocol was immunoSEQ multiplex PCR, while the TCRdb copy is restricted to in-frame clones and leaves out a portion. The repertoire holds some 250,000 clones, with less than 95% as singletons. The material sequenced was PBMCs. These receptors all stem from a woman aged 25 to 39 in good health and CMV-seronegative.

This chain connects TRBV18 to TRBJ2-3; 9 bases line up with TRBD1. Germline loops: CDR1 KGHSH, CDR2 LQKENI. V dropped 3 bases and J dropped 1; count of bases not matched to a gene: 5. The CDR3 contains 16 residues. This CDR3 reads CASSPPTGGRTDTQYF. CDR3 sequence (DNA): TGTGCCAGCTCACCGCCGACAGGGGGTCGCACAGATACGCAGTATTTT.

This chain uses TRBV4-1 with TRBJ2-2, with D possibly being TRBD1 (6 bases). V was cut by 0 bases and J by 1 base, with 9 bases left in between. There are 16 residues in the CDR3. Germline V gene data show CDR1 as MGHRA and CDR2 as YSYEKL. The CDR3 sequence is CASSQDNRENTGELFF. CDR3 bases: TGCGCCAGCAGCCAAGATAACAGGGAGAACACCGGGGAGCTGTTTTTT.

The rearrangement links TRBV7-3 to TRBJ2-5, with TRBD2 matching over 8 bases. The CDR3 contains 14 residues. The germline CDR1 and CDR2 sequences are SGHTA and FQGTGA. The ends lost 3 bases at V and 5 bases at J; junction bases unmatched: 5. The CDR3 loop reads CASSFYGRDETQYF. The CDR3 region has the DNA TGTGCCAGCAGCTTTTACGGGAGGGATGAGACCCAGTACTTC. Supplemented by reference TRBV7-3 and TRBJ2-5, the full variable domain reads GAGVSQTPSNKVTEKGKYVELRCDPISGHTALYWYRQSLGQGPEFLIYFQGTGAADDSGLPNDRFFAVRPEGSVSTLKIQRTERGDSAVYLCASSFYGRDETQYFGPGTRLLVL.

V usage is TRBV11-2 and J usage is TRBJ2-7, with D uncertain. The V gene's germline CDR1 is SGHAT and CDR2 FQNNGV. The CDR3 length is 13 residues. V was shortened by 5 bases and J by 2 bases, with 10 bases between the two germline ends. The CDR3 sequence is CASSPTVPYEQYF. The CDR3, as DNA: TGTGCCAGCAGCCCCACCGTCCCCTACGAGCAGTACTTC.

This chain connects TRBV5-1 to TRBJ2-3; 13 bases align to TRBD2. The CDR3 sequence is 17 residues long. V dropped 4 bases and J dropped 3; count of bases not matched to a gene: 8. Germline CDR1 is SGHRS and CDR2 is YFSETQ. In DNA, the CDR3 is TGCGCCAGCAGCGGTTCAGGACTAGCGGGAGCTACAGATACGCAGTATTTT. Translation: CASSGSGLAGATDTQYF.

The rearrangement joins TRBV11-3 to TRBJ2-7, with 7 bases matching TRBD1. Germline V gives CDR1 SGHNT, CDR2 YENEEA. The V gene end was trimmed by 2 bases and the J gene end by 0 bases; junction bases not matched to a gene: 4. CDR3 length: 15 amino acids. The DNA of the CDR3 is TGTGCCAGCAGCTTACAGGGACAGAGCTCCTACGAGCAGTACTTC. Translation gives CASSLQGQSSYEQYF. The variable domain in full, with the rest retrieved from reference TRBV11-3 and TRBJ2-7, is EAGVVQSPRYKIIEKKQPVAFWCNPISGHNTLYWYLQNLGQGPELLIRYENEEAVDDSQLPKDRFSAERLKGVDSTLKIQPAELGDSAVYLCASSLQGQSSYEQYFGPGTRLTVT.

The chain joins TRBV18 to TRBJ2-3, with D uncertain. The V end lost 4 bases, the J end lost 4 bases, and 12 bases lay between the germline ends. CDR1 and CDR2 (germline): KGHSH, LQKENI. The CDR3 is 14 amino acids. The DNA of the CDR3 is TGTGCCAGCTCACTCCTGGCACAATCAGATACGCAGTATTTT. Protein product: CASSLLAQSDTQYF. Looking up the rest from reference TRBV18 and TRBJ2-3 gives the full variable domain: NAGVMQNPRHLVRRRGQEARLRCSPMKGHSHVYWYRQLPEEGLKFMVYLQKENIIDESGMPKERFSAEFPKEGPSILRIQQVVRGDSAAYFCASSLLAQSDTQYFGPGTRLTVL.

This clone has just one count. The chain has TRBV5-4 and TRBJ2-1, with 12 bases matching TRBD2. The V gene's germline CDR1 is SGHNT and CDR2 YYREEE (reference sequence). The ends lost 5 bases at V and 5 bases at J; junction bases unmatched: 8. The CDR3 covers 16 residues. The CDR3: CASRNWLAGGHNEQFF. The CDR3 region has the DNA TGTGCCAGCAGGAACTGGCTAGCGGGAGGGCACAATGAGCAGTTCTTC.

This clone occurred once. The rearrangement links TRBV6-4 to TRBJ1-1; D perhaps matches TRBD1 (6 bases). This CDR3 has 14 residues. Per the germline V gene, CDR1 is MRHNA and CDR2 is SNTAGT. V gave up 6 bases and J gave up 0 bases, with 11 bases separating them. The CDR3 nucleotides read TGTGCCAGCAGGCTGACAGGCATGAACACTGAAGCTTTCTTT. Protein sequence: CASRLTGMNTEAFF.

V gene TRBV7-8 combines with J gene TRBJ2-3, with D tentatively TRBD1 or TRBD2 (6 bases each). The CDR3 covers 17 residues. Germline V gene sequence: CDR1 SGHVS, CDR2 FQNEAQ. V lost 2 bases and J 0 bases, leaving 15 bases between the germline ends. CDR3 sequence: CASSLPLRGRSTDTQYF. CDR3 sequence (DNA): TGTGCCAGCAGCTTACCCCTTAGGGGGAGGAGCACAGATACGCAGTATTTT.

This clone has just one count. The chain couples TRBV7-3 to TRBJ1-2, with 10 bases identical to TRBD1. CDR1 SGHTA and CDR2 FQGTGA come from the germline V gene. J was trimmed by 6 bases and V by 5 bases; bases with no gene match: 6. The CDR3 spans 14 residues. CDR3 amino acids: CASSLTGTGDGYTF. CDR3 nucleotide sequence: TGTGCCAGCAGCCTGACCGGGACAGGGGATGGCTACACCTTC.

The V call is TRBV4-1, the J call TRBJ2-7; 10 bases agree with TRBD1. CDR1 is MGHRA, CDR2 YSYEKL, per germline. After removal of 0 bases from V and 2 bases from J, the junction contained 4 bases not matched to a gene. CDR3 size: 16 residues. The CDR3 spells CASSQEGTGAAYEQYF. In DNA, the CDR3 is TGCGCCAGCAGCCAAGAGGGGACAGGGGCAGCCTACGAGCAGTACTTC.

The rearrangement links TRBV28 to TRBJ2-7, with 11 positions matching TRBD2. In germline, CDR1 is MDHEN, CDR2 SYDVKM. The CDR3 runs to 16 residues. The V segment lost 7 bases and the J segment 3 bases; nucleotides outside the gene matches: 11. This CDR3 reads CASTTMASGRIYEQYF. CDR3 DNA sequence: TGTGCCAGCACAACCATGGCTAGCGGGAGGATCTACGAGCAGTACTTC.

V gene TRBV6-1 combines with J gene TRBJ2-7; TRBD2 matches at 11 bases. CDR3 size: 17 residues. Unmatched junction bases numbered 10, after V lost 3 bases and J lost 3 bases. Germline loops: CDR1 MNHNS, CDR2 SASEGT. The CDR3 sequence is CASSDGTQTSGSYEQYF. For the CDR3, the DNA is TGTGCCAGCAGTGATGGGACACAAACTAGCGGGAGCTACGAGCAGTACTTC.

This chain links TRBV6-5 with TRBJ2-5; 11 bases fit TRBD2. Germline CDR1 is MNHEY and CDR2 is SVGAGI. J lost 4 bases, V lost 4 bases, and 2 bases had no gene match. The length of the CDR3 is 14 residues. The CDR3 nucleotides are TGTGCCAGCAGTTTAGCGGGAGGGTTAGAGACCCAGTACTTC. Translation: CASSLAGGLETQYF.

The rearrangement joins TRBV7-8 to TRBJ2-7; D is perhaps TRBD2 (5 bases). V dropped 4 bases and J dropped 3 bases, with 19 bases sitting between them. The CDR3 consists of 16 residues. Germline values: CDR1 SGHVS, CDR2 FQNEAQ. The CDR3 sequence: CASSSERRYGNYEQYF. CDR3 nucleotide sequence: TGTGCCAGCAGCTCCGAGAGGAGGTATGGTAACTACGAGCAGTACTTC.

The chain carries TRBV28 and TRBJ1-5, with D hard to call. Trimming cost V 6 bases and J 2 bases, with 8 bases left between them. Per germline, CDR1 MDHEN and CDR2 SYDVKM. The CDR3 totals 13 residues. CDR3: CASRNQGNQPQHF. Written as DNA, the CDR3 is TGTGCCAGCAGAAACCAAGGCAATCAGCCCCAGCATTTT. The variable domain in full, completed from reference TRBV28 and TRBJ1-5, reads DVKVTQSSRYLVKRTGEKVFLECVQDMDHENMFWYRQDPGLGLRLIYFSYDVKMKEKGDIPEGYSVSREKKERFSLILESASTNQTSMYLCASRNQGNQPQHFGDGTRLSIL.

The CDR3 DNA reads as TGCGCCAGCAGCCCGACAGCGATGGTCAGGGGTGAGCAGTTCTTC. Protein: CASSPTAMVRGEQFF. V usage is TRBV5-1 and J usage is TRBJ2-1; a possible D gene is TRBD1 (6 bases). The CDR3 is 15 residues long. Trimming pared 4 bases from V and 9 bases from J, leaving 20 bases between. The germline CDR1 and CDR2 sequences are SGHRS and YFSETQ.

Here the CDR3 reads CASSDVVSGANVLTF. CDR3 DNA: TGTGCCAGCAGTGACGTCGTTTCCGGGGCCAACGTCCTGACTTTC. The gene calls are TRBV25-1 and TRBJ2-6, with D unresolved. The germline CDR1 and CDR2 sequences are MGHDK and SYGVNS. The CDR3 has 15 amino acids. V was shortened by 3 bases and J by 4 bases, with 10 bases between the two germline ends.

This clone is a singleton in its sample. This rearrangement joins TRBV11-3 to TRBJ2-5, with 8 bases fitting TRBD1. The CDR3 is 14 amino acids. The junction had 6 bases not matched to a gene; V was cut back by 7 bases and J by 2 bases. Germline V gives CDR1 SGHNT, CDR2 YENEEA. The CDR3 loop is CASTAGGRQETQYF. The CDR3 DNA follows: TGTGCCAGCACCGCAGGGGGCCGGCAAGAGACCCAGTACTTC.

Turning to this clone: Other DNA variants within this sample encode the same CDR3. The chain has TRBV9 and TRBJ2-1, with D unresolved. The germline CDR1 and CDR2 sequences are SGDLS and YYNGEE. The length of the CDR3 is 14 residues. V was clipped by 3 bases and J by 0 bases, with 7 bases between them. The CDR3 sequence: CASSAGSSYNEQFF. For the CDR3, the DNA is TGTGCCAGCAGCGCTGGTAGCTCCTACAATGAGCAGTTCTTC. The variable domain in full, with the rest retrieved from reference TRBV9 and TRBJ2-1, is DSGVTQTPKHLITATGQRVTLRCSPRSGDLSVYWYQQSLDQGLQFLIQYYNGEERAKGNILERFSAQQFPDLHSELNLSSLELGDSALYFCASSAGSSYNEQFFGPGTRLTVL.

This chain joins TRBV6-5 and TRBJ2-3; D ambiguous. The CDR3 sequence is 11 residues long. Trimming took 6 bases from V and 6 from J, leaving 7 bases between them. The V gene's germline CDR1 is MNHEY and CDR2 SVGAGI. CDR3 in amino acids: CASRVGDTQYF. For the CDR3, the DNA is TGTGCCAGCAGGGTCGGGGATACGCAGTATTTT.

This chain links TRBV6-1 with TRBJ2-1, with 12 bases that match TRBD2. Looked up from germline, CDR1 is MNHNS and CDR2 is SASEGT. Losses at the gene ends were 4 bases for V and 5 bases for J; bases not matched to a gene: 6. The CDR3 has 16 residues. As DNA, the CDR3 is TGTGCCAGCAGTGTCTTTGGACTAGCGGGGAACAATGAGCAGTTCTTC. Amino acid sequence: CASSVFGLAGNNEQFF.

The chain recombines TRBV28 with TRBJ2-7; perhaps TRBD2 as D (6 bases). This CDR3 is 13 amino acids long. Germline CDR1 MDHEN, CDR2 SYDVKM. V was pared by 6 bases and J by 4 bases, with 13 bases between. The CDR3 coding sequence is TGTGCCAGCAGGCTGACTAGTAGGTACGAGCAGTACTTC. Translated, it gives CASRLTSRYEQYF.

The chain combines TRBV6-1 with TRBJ2-7, with a weak D call TRBD1 (5 bases). V was clipped by 5 bases and J by 2 bases, with 16 bases between them. The CDR3 extends over 15 amino acids. CDR1 and CDR2 (germline): MNHNS, SASEGT. As DNA, the CDR3 is TGTGCCAGCAGTATCCACAGGCTTTCCGCCTACGAGCAGTACTTC. Translation gives CASSIHRLSAYEQYF.

The chain links TRBV19 to TRBJ2-7; either TRBD1 or TRBD2 may fit D (6 bases each). The CDR3 has 16 residues. V was pared by 4 bases and J by 7 bases, with 23 bases between. From germline, CDR1 is LNHDA and CDR2 SQIVND (reference sequence). This chain's CDR3 is CASSTRTTGILLEQYF. CDR3 bases: TGTGCCAGTAGTACAAGGACTACAGGGATCCTTCTGGAGCAGTACTTC.

V is TRBV13 and J is TRBJ2-5; TRBD1 aligns across 7 bases. CDR3 length: 14 amino acids. Trimming took 3 bases from V and 3 from J; bases not matched to a gene: 4. Germline CDR1 and CDR2: PRHDT and FYEKMQ (reference sequence). The CDR3 DNA sequence: TGTGCCAGCAGCTTGGGGACAGAGAAAGAGACCCAGTACTTC. Its protein product is CASSLGTEKETQYF.